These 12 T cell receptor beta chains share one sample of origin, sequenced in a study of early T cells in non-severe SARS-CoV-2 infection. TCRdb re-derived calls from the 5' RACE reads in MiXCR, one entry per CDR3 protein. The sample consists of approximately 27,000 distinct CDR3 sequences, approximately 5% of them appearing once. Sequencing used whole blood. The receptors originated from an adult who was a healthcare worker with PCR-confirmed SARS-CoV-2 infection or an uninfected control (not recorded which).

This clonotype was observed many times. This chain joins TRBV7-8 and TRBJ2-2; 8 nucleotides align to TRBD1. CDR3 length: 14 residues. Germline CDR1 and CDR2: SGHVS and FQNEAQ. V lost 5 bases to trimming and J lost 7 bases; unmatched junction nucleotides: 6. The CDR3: CASSPQGAGGELFF. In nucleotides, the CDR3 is TGTGCCAGCAGCCCGCAGGGGGCCGGCGGGGAGCTGTTTTTT.

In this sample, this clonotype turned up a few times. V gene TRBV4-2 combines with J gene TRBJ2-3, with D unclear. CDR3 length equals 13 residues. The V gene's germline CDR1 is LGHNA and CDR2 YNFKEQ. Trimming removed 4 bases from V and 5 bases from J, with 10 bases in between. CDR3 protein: CASSPQSKDTQYF. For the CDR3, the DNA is TGTGCCAGCAGCCCTCAGTCAAAAGATACGCAGTATTTT.

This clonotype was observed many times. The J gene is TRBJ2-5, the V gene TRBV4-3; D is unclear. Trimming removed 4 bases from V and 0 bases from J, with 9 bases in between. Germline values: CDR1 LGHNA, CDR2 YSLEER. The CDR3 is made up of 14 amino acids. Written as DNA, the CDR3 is TGCGCCAGCAGCCTCGTCAGGTACCAAGAGACCCAGTACTTC. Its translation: CASSLVRYQETQYF.

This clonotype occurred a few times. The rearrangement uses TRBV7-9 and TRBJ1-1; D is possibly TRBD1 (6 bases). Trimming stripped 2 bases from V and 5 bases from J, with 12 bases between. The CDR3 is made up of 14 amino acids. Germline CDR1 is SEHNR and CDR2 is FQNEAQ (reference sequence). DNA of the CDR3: TGTGCCAGCAGCTTATTGGGGCAGGGGACTGAAGCTTTCTTT. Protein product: CASSLLGQGTEAFF.

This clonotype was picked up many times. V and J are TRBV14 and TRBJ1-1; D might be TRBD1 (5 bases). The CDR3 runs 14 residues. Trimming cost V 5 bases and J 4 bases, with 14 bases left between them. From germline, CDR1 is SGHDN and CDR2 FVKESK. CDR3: CASSGVYGGTEAFF. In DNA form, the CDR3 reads TGTGCCAGCAGCGGCGTATACGGGGGCACTGAAGCTTTCTTT.

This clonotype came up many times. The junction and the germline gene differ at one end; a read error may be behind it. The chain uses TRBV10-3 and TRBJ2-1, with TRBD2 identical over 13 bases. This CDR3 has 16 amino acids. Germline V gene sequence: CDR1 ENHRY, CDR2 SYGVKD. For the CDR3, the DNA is TGTGCCATCAGTGACCCGGGACTAGCGGGAAACAACGAGCAGTTCTTC. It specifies CAISDPGLAGNNEQFF.

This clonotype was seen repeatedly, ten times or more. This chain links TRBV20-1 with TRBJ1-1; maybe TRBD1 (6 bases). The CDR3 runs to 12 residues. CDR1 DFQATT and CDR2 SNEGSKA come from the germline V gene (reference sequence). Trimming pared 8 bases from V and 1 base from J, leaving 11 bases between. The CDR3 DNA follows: TGCAGTCCAGAGGACAGGAACACTGAAGCTTTCTTT. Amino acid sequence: CSPEDRNTEAFF.

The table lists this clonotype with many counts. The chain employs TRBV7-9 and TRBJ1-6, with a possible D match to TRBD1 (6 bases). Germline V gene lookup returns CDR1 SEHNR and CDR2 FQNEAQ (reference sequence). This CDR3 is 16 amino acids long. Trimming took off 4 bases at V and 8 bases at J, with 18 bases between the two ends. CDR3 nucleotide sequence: TGTGCCAGCAGCTCTGATGCTCCACAGGGCGATTCACCCCTCCACTTT. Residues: CASSSDAPQGDSPLHF.

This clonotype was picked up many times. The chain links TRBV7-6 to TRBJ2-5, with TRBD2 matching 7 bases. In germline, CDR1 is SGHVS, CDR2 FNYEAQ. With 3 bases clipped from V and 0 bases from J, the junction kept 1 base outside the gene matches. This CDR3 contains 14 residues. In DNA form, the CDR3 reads TGTGCCAGCAGCTTCGGGACTAACCAAGAGACCCAGTACTTC. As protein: CASSFGTNQETQYF.

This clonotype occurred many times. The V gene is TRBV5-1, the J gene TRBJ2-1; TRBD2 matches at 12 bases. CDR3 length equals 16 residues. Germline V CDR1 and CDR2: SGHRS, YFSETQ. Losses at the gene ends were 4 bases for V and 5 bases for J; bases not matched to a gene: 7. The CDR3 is CASSPLTSGSNNEQFF. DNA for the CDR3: TGCGCCAGCAGCCCCCTGACTAGCGGGAGTAACAATGAGCAGTTCTTC.

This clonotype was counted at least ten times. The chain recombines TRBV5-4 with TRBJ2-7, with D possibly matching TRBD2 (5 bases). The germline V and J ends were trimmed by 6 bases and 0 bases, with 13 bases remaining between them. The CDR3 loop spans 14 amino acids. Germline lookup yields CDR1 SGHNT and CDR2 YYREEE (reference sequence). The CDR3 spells CASTDRGSSYEQYF. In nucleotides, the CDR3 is TGTGCCAGCACTGACCGGGGAAGCTCCTACGAGCAGTACTTC.

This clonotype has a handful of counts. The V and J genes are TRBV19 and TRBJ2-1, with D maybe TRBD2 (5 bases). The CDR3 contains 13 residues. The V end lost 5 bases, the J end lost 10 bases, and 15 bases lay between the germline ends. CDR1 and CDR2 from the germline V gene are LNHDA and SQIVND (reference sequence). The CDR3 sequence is CASSFGLELEQFF. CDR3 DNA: TGTGCCAGTAGTTTCGGACTGGAGCTAGAGCAGTTCTTC.